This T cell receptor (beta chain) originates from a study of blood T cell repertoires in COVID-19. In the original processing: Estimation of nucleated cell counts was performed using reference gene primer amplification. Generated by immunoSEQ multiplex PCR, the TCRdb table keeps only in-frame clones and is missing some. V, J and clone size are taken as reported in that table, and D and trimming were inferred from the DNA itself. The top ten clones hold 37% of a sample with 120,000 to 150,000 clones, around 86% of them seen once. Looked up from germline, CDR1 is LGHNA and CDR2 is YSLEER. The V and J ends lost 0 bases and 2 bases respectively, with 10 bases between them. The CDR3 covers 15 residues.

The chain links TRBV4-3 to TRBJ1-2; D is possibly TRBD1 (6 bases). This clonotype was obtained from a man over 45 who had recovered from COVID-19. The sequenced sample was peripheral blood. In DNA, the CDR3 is TGCGCCAGCAGCCAAGAAGCCAGGGGAAACTATGGCTACACCTTC. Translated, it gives CASSQEARGNYGYTF.